Below, 30 T cell receptor beta chains from the same sample are listed, as sequenced in a study of T cell clonotyping in hematopoietic cell transplantation. Some clones are missing from TCRdb's copy, which holds only in-frame ones; the method was immunoSEQ multiplex PCR. Here the sample spans over 15,000 clones, 80% to 95% being singletons. Sequencing was carried out using peripheral blood mononuclear cells. The receptors come from a man aged 40-49 years in good health. Some clones in this sample may be carry-over from other donors' samples.

This clone was observed a handful of times. In DNA, the CDR3 is TGCAGCGTTGTTCAACCCGCGAACACTGAAGCTTTCTTT. It codes for CSVVQPANTEAFF. This chain connects TRBV29-1 to TRBJ1-1; the D is unclear. The length of the CDR3 is 13 residues. V was trimmed by 4 bases and J by 1 base, leaving 10 bases between them. Per germline, CDR1 SQVTM and CDR2 ANQGSEA. Full variable domain (outside the CDR3, taken from reference TRBV29-1 and TRBJ1-1): SAVISQKPSRDICQRGTSLTIQCQVDSQVTMMFWYRQQPGQSLTLIATANQGSEATYESGFVIDKFPISRPNLTFSTLTVSNMSPEDSSIYLCSVVQPANTEAFFGQGTRLTVV.

The J gene is TRBJ2-5, the V gene TRBV2; 9 bases are shared with TRBD1. V gave up 6 bases and J gave up 5 bases; unmatched junction bases: 4. Germline V gene sequence: CDR1 SNHLY, CDR2 FYNNEI. The CDR3 covers 13 residues. The CDR3 region has the DNA TGTGCCAGCAGGGGGACAGGGAGCGAGACCCAGTACTTC. It yields the protein CASRGTGSETQYF.

The rearrangement uses TRBV5-6 and TRBJ2-2, with D possibly TRBD1 on 5 matching bases. Trimming shortened V by 0 bases and J by 7 bases, and 13 bases separated the two germline ends. Germline V gives CDR1 SGHDT, CDR2 YYEEEE. This CDR3 has 15 amino acids. DNA of the CDR3: TGTGCCAGCAGCTTGGTTGACAGTAAAGGCGGGGAGCTGTTTTTT. Translation gives CASSLVDSKGGELFF.

The V and J genes are TRBV7-2 and TRBJ1-1; possible D gene TRBD1, 5 bases. The CDR3 is 12 amino acids. V was cut by 8 bases and J by 5 bases, with 12 bases left in between. Germline-derived CDR1 and CDR2 are SGHTA and FQGNSA. In nucleotides, the CDR3 is TGTGCCAGCCACAGGAGGGAAACTGAAGCTTTCTTT. This encodes CASHRRETEAFF.

V gene TRBV7-3 combines with J gene TRBJ1-6; D uncertain. This CDR3 has 14 amino acids. Trimming took 0 bases from V and 9 from J, leaving 9 bases between them. Germline-derived CDR1 and CDR2 are SGHTA and FQGTGA. The CDR3 DNA reads as TGTGCCAGCAGCTTAACGGCCAGAGGTTCACCCCTCCACTTT. Translation: CASSLTARGSPLHF.

V is TRBV14 and J is TRBJ2-7, with unresolved D. The CDR3 sequence is 13 residues long. V was pared by 0 bases and J by 2 bases, with 5 bases between. Germline V gene sequence: CDR1 SGHDN, CDR2 FVKESK. For the CDR3, the DNA is TGTGCCAGCAGCCAAGACAGAGCCTACGAGCAGTACTTC. Encoded protein: CASSQDRAYEQYF.

DNA of the CDR3: TGTGCCAGCAGCCTGGGGGAGAAACCTGGAAACACCATATATTTT. Residues: CASSLGEKPGNTIYF. The chain combines TRBV7-3 with TRBJ1-3, with D maybe TRBD1 (5 bases). This CDR3 comprises 15 residues. Trimming took off 5 bases at V and 2 bases at J, with 13 bases between the two ends. Germline CDR1 and CDR2: SGHTA and FQGTGA.

The chain is built from TRBV28 and TRBJ2-7, with a possible D match to TRBD1 (5 bases). Germline V gene lookup returns CDR1 MDHEN and CDR2 SYDVKM. This CDR3 has 14 amino acids. V lost 10 bases and J 7 bases, leaving 23 bases between the germline ends. In nucleotides, the CDR3 is TGTGCCACTTTAGGGGTCGGCTTGACTTGGGAGCAGTACTTC. The encoded protein is CATLGVGLTWEQYF.

The J gene is TRBJ2-1, the V gene TRBV4-3; 7 positions agree with TRBD2. Germline lookup yields CDR1 LGHNA and CDR2 YSLEER. CDR3 size: 15 residues. Trimming at V came to 0 bases and at J to 3 bases, leaving 2 bases not matched to a gene. CDR3 sequence reads: CASSQEGGIYNEQFF. The DNA of the CDR3 is TGCGCCAGCAGCCAAGAGGGGGGGATCTACAATGAGCAGTTCTTC.

The chain is built from TRBV7-2 and TRBJ2-2; 9 bases line up with TRBD2. The germline V gene encodes CDR1 SGHTA and CDR2 FQGNSA. This CDR3 is built from 15 residues. V dropped 5 bases and J dropped 6; count of bases not matched to a gene: 7. This CDR3 is CASSPGTSIAGELFF. CDR3 DNA: TGTGCCAGCAGCCCCGGGACTAGCATCGCCGGGGAGCTGTTTTTT.

This sequence joins TRBV11-3 and TRBJ2-7; D gene unclear. There are 12 residues in the CDR3. Germline values: CDR1 SGHNT, CDR2 YENEEA. Trimming removed 1 base at V and 5 bases at J, with 6 bases between. CDR3 region: CASSLVSDEQYF. CDR3 DNA sequence: TGTGCCAGCAGCTTAGTCTCTGACGAGCAGTACTTC.

The chain uses TRBV11-2 and TRBJ2-1; TRBD2 aligns across 8 bases. CDR1 and CDR2 from the germline V gene are SGHAT and FQNNGV. Losses at the gene ends were 0 bases for V and 9 bases for J; bases not matched to a gene: 16. This CDR3 comprises 18 residues. The CDR3, as DNA: TGTGCCAGCAGCTTAGATCTAAGCACTAGCGGAGTCAAGAGTGAGCAGTTCTTC. Translated: CASSLDLSTSGVKSEQFF.

J is TRBJ1-2 and V is TRBV30; 11 bases line up with TRBD1. The CDR3 contains 13 residues. Germline V gives CDR1 GTSNPN, CDR2 SVGIG (reference sequence). J was trimmed by 9 bases and V by 2 bases; bases with no gene match: 5. This CDR3 reads CAWSTGTGGRYTF. The CDR3 bases are TGTGCCTGGAGTACAGGGACAGGGGGTCGCTACACCTTC.

V gene TRBV19 combines with J gene TRBJ2-7; D is unclear. In germline, CDR1 is LNHDA, CDR2 SQIVND (reference sequence). The V end was cut by 5 bases, the J end by 0 bases, with 11 bases between. There are 14 residues in the CDR3. The CDR3 loop is CASSLDLSSYEQYF. CDR3 DNA: TGTGCCAGTAGTCTCGACCTGAGCTCCTACGAGCAGTACTTC.

V gene TRBV2 combines with J gene TRBJ1-5, with D possibly matching TRBD1 (6 bases). The germline V and J ends were trimmed by 2 bases and 2 bases, with 10 bases remaining between them. The CDR3 length is 15 residues. CDR1 SNHLY and CDR2 FYNNEI come from the germline V gene. CDR3 region: CASSEQGNRNQPQHF. The DNA of the CDR3 is TGTGCCAGCAGTGAACAGGGGAATCGCAATCAGCCCCAGCATTTT.

There are a few counts of this clone. The chain carries TRBV20-1 and TRBJ1-5; no clear D gene. This CDR3 has 11 residues. Germline V CDR1 and CDR2: DFQATT, SNEGSKA (reference sequence). The ends were cut back, 6 bases at V and 6 bases at J, with 9 bases in the middle. Here the CDR3 reads CSALETQPQHF. In DNA form, the CDR3 reads TGCAGTGCCCTAGAGACTCAGCCCCAGCATTTT.

The V call is TRBV19, the J call TRBJ2-6; 7 bases fit TRBD1. From germline, CDR1 is LNHDA and CDR2 SQIVND (reference sequence). J was trimmed by 8 bases and V by 6 bases; bases with no gene match: 7. This CDR3 has 14 amino acids. The CDR3 loop is CASSLTGYTNVLTF. In DNA form, the CDR3 reads TGTGCCAGTAGCTTGACAGGGTATACCAACGTCCTGACTTTC.

The chain joins TRBV11-2 to TRBJ2-7, with D possibly called TRBD1 or TRBD2 (5 bases each). CDR3 size: 15 residues. The V end lost 0 bases, the J end lost 7 bases, and 16 bases lay between the germline ends. Germline-derived CDR1 and CDR2 are SGHAT and FQNNGV. The CDR3 DNA is TGTGCCAGCAGCTTAGATTTCACCGGGACGTTTGAGCAGTACTTC. It yields the protein CASSLDFTGTFEQYF.

The chain is built from TRBV9 and TRBJ1-5; maybe TRBD1 (6 bases). Germline CDR1 SGDLS, CDR2 YYNGEE. CDR3 size: 13 residues. V shed 5 bases and J shed 7 bases, with 13 bases lying between them. As DNA, the CDR3 is TGTGCCAGCAGTCCAGGGGTAGGGCAGCCCCAGCATTTT. It codes for CASSPGVGQPQHF.

The rearrangement links TRBV5-4 to TRBJ2-5; TRBD2 might be the D (6 bases). In germline, CDR1 is SGHNT, CDR2 YYREEE (reference sequence). The ends were cut back, 4 bases at V and 7 bases at J, with 14 bases in the middle. This CDR3 has 13 amino acids. The CDR3 here is CASSPGLPPTQYF. CDR3 in DNA: TGTGCCAGCAGCCCGGGACTTCCCCCGACCCAGTACTTC.

This chain connects TRBV29-1 to TRBJ1-1, with a possible D match to TRBD1 (5 bases). The CDR3 length is 12 residues. Between the trimmed V and J ends, which lost 3 bases and 6 bases, there was a span of 11 bases. Germline CDR1 reads SQVTM; CDR2 reads ANQGSEA. The DNA of the CDR3 is TGCAGCGTTGAGGCAGGGATGCCTGAAGCTTTCTTT. Translated: CSVEAGMPEAFF.

This chain connects TRBV4-3 to TRBJ2-5; the match to TRBD2 covers 11 bases. The CDR3 is 16 residues long. V lost 0 bases, J lost 5 bases, and 5 bases stayed unmatched. CDR1 LGHNA and CDR2 YSLEER come from the germline V gene. CDR3: CASSQDGSGGAETQYF. The DNA of the CDR3 is TGCGCCAGCAGCCAAGATGGTAGCGGGGGGGCCGAGACCCAGTACTTC.

The chain joins TRBV2 to TRBJ2-7, with D hard to call. CDR3 size: 13 residues. The V end lost 5 bases, the J end lost 1 base, and 9 bases lay between the germline ends. CDR1 and CDR2 (germline): SNHLY, FYNNEI. The CDR3 here is CASSLDGSYEQYF. The CDR3, as DNA: TGTGCCAGCAGTTTGGACGGTTCCTACGAGCAGTACTTC. The variable domain in full, completed from reference TRBV2 and TRBJ2-7, reads EPEVTQTPSHQVTQMGQEVILRCVPISNHLYFYWYRQILGQKVEFLVSFYNNEISEKSEIFDDQFSVERPDGSNFTLKIRSTKLEDSAMYFCASSLDGSYEQYFGPGTRLTVT.

The chain joins TRBV4-2 to TRBJ1-2; TRBD1 matches 12 bases. The CDR3 spans 17 residues. The trim removed 1 base at V and 6 bases at J, leaving 9 bases unmatched. From germline, CDR1 is LGHNA and CDR2 YNFKEQ. The CDR3 loop reads CASSQAFRDRGRHGYTF. As DNA, the CDR3 is TGTGCCAGCAGCCAAGCCTTCCGGGACAGGGGGCGTCATGGCTACACCTTC.

The chain joins TRBV6-6 to TRBJ1-5; D gene uncertain. Deletions cut 6 bases from V and 0 bases from J, with 9 bases between. In germline, CDR1 is MNHNY, CDR2 SVGAGI (reference sequence). This CDR3 contains 14 residues. As DNA, the CDR3 is TGTGCCAGCAGATACCGGAATAGCAATCAGCCCCAGCATTTT. Translating gives CASRYRNSNQPQHF.

This sequence joins TRBV19 and TRBJ1-5; D is ambiguous. Trimming left V 0 bases short and J 6 bases short, with 6 bases between. The CDR3 has 13 amino acids. CDR1 is LNHDA, CDR2 SQIVND, per germline (reference sequence). CDR3 sequence reads: CASSIEELQPQHF. CDR3 sequence (DNA): TGTGCCAGTAGTATAGAGGAGCTTCAGCCCCAGCATTTT.

V is TRBV6-4 and J is TRBJ1-1; D uncertain. Germline CDR1 and CDR2: MRHNA and SNTAGT. The ends were cut back, 3 bases at V and 5 bases at J, with 10 bases in the middle. This CDR3 region has 13 residues. The chain's CDR3 is CASSDRVGTEAFF. For the CDR3, the DNA is TGTGCCAGCAGTGATCGGGTTGGTACTGAAGCTTTCTTT.

The chain uses TRBV6-1 and TRBJ2-7; TRBD1 agrees at 9 bases. The CDR3 runs 13 residues. V was clipped by 5 bases and J by 4 bases; unmatched bases: 3. CDR1 is MNHNS, CDR2 SASEGT, per germline. The CDR3 DNA follows: TGTGCCAGCAGTAGGACAGGGGTATACGAGCAGTACTTC. It yields the protein CASSRTGVYEQYF.

The chain combines TRBV5-1 with TRBJ2-3; the D gene is possibly TRBD2 (6 bases). V lost 4 bases to trimming and J lost 0 bases, with 18 bases between them. Germline-derived CDR1 and CDR2 are SGHRS and YFSETQ. The CDR3 is 17 amino acids. CDR3 sequence (DNA): TGCGCCAGCAGCCAACCCCCCTGGGCGGGAAGCACAGATACGCAGTATTTT. It encodes CASSQPPWAGSTDTQYF.

The chain carries TRBV7-6 and TRBJ2-5; a weak D match, TRBD2 (5 bases). The CDR3 extends over 14 amino acids. Between the trimmed V and J ends, which lost 2 bases and 2 bases, there was a span of 9 bases. Germline CDR1 is SGHVS and CDR2 is FNYEAQ. CDR3 region: CASSLMGVQETQYF. As DNA, the CDR3 is TGTGCCAGCAGCTTAATGGGAGTTCAAGAGACCCAGTACTTC.